This T cell receptor beta chain comes out of a study of CD8+ T cells in alopecia areata. Study-level background: Tofacitinib administration persisted for 6 to 18 months, succeeded by 6 months off drug. Affected scalp percentage set treated patients' severity scores. Study-wide findings and caveats: In scalp and blood during tofacitinib, many expanded lesional clones persisted.

The sequencing template was cDNA reverse transcribed from extracted RNA. Here immunoSEQ multiplex PCR was the method, and the copy in TCRdb shows in-frame clones only, minus some. The table lists about 200,000 clones, 55% to 70% of them singletons, with less than 3.5% in the top ten. Treatment noted: oral pan-JAK inhibitor, 5-10 mg twice daily. The CDR3 has 14 amino acids. V was clipped by 6 bases and J by 6 bases; unmatched bases: 8. Germline lookup yields CDR1 MNHEY and CDR2 SVGAGI. Concerning this clone: Its antigen is as yet unknown.

This sequence was found in a human donor with alopecia areata. The starting material was CD4+ T cells sorted from blood, obtained at week 4, from a patient treated with tofacitinib. The gene calls are TRBV6-5 and TRBJ1-2; 9 nucleotides match TRBD1. In DNA form, the CDR3 reads TGTGCCAGCAGCCGGGGACAGGGCGTGCATGGCTACACCTTC. Protein: CASSRGQGVHGYTF.